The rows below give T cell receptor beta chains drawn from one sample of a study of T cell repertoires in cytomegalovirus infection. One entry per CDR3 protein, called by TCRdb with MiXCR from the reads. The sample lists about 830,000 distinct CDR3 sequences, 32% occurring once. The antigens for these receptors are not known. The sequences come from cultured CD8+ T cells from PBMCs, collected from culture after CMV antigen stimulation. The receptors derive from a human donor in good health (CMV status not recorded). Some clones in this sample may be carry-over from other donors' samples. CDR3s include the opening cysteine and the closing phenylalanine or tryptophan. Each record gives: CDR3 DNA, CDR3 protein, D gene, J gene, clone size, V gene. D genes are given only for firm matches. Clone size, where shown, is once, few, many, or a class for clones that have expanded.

TGCAGTGCAACCTCCCCGGGACTCCTCTGGAATGAGCAGTTCTTC CSATSPGLLWNEQFF . TRBJ2-1 . TRBV20-1
TGTGCCAGCAGCTTAGCCATGGAATGGGAGACAGGTTCCTACGAGCAGTACTTC CASSLAMEWETGSYEQYF . TRBJ2-7 . TRBV7-4
TGTGCCAGCAGTTTGACCCCATCCGGGACAGGTCTCTACAATGAGCAGTTCTTC CASSLTPSGTGLYNEQFF TRBD1 TRBJ2-1 . TRBV12-3/TRBV12-4
TGTGCCAGTACCTTCTCCAGGGAGCTGTTTTTT CASTFSRELFF . TRBJ2-2 once TRBV19
TGTGCCAGCAGCCAAGATCGTGTATCTAGCACAGATACGCAGTATTTT CASSQDRVSSTDTQYF . TRBJ2-3 . TRBV4-2
TGTGCCACCAGAACTGGAAACACCATATATTTT CATRTGNTIYF . TRBJ1-3 . TRBV15
TGTGCCAGCAGTCCCGCGGTCGCGGGCTATGGCTACACCTTC CASSPAVAGYGYTF . TRBJ1-2 few TRBV28
TGTGCCAGCAGTCGGTTAAAATATCGGGACATGAGTATAGTCGGGGAGCTGTTTTTT CASSRLKYRDMSIVGELFF . TRBJ2-2 . TRBV12-3/TRBV12-4
TGTGCCAGCAGCTTACGTTCACGGACACGGCCGAACACTGAAGCTTTCTTT CASSLRSRTRPNTEAFF . TRBJ1-1 many TRBV7-8
TGTGCCAGCAGCCTTGGACTAGCGGGGGGAGAGGAGACCCAGTACTTC CASSLGLAGGEETQYF TRBD2 TRBJ2-5 many TRBV7-2